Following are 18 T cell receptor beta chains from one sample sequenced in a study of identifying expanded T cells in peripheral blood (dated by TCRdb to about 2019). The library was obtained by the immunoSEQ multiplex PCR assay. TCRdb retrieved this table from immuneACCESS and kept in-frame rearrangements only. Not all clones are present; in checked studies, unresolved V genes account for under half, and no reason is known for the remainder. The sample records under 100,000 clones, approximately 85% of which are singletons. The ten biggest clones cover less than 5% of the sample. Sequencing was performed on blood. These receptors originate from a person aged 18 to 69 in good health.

CDR3 nucleotide sequence: TGTGCCAGCAGCTTAGCAGGGGGGGGGAAGTACGAGCAGTACTTC. Residues: CASSLAGGGKYEQYF. The V call is TRBV7-6, the J call TRBJ2-7; D may be TRBD2 (7 bases). With 0 bases removed from V and 4 bases from J, the gap between germline ends came to 13 bases. The CDR3 loop spans 15 amino acids. Germline V gene lookup returns CDR1 SGHVS and CDR2 FNYEAQ. The complete variable domain, with remaining parts taken from reference TRBV7-6 and TRBJ2-7, reads GAGVSQSPRYKVTKRGQDVALRCDPISGHVSLYWYRQALGQGPEFLTYFNYEAQQDKSGLPNDRFSAERPEGSISTLTIQRTEQRDSAMYRCASSLAGGGKYEQYFGPGTRLTVT.

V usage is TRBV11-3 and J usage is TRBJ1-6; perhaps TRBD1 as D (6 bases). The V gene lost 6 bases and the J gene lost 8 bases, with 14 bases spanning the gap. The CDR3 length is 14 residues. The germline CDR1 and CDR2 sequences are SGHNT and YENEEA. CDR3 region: CASSRTQGYSPLHF. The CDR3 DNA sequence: TGTGCCAGCAGTCGCACACAGGGATATTCACCCCTCCACTTT.

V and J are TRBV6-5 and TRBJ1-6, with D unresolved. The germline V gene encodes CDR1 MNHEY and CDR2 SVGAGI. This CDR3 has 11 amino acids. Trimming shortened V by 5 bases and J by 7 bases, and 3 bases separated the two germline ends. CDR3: CASSENSPLHF. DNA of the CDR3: TGTGCCAGCAGTGAAAATTCACCCCTCCACTTT.

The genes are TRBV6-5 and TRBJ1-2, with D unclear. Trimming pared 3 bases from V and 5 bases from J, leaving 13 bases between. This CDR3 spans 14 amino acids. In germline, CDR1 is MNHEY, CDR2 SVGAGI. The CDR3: CASSYERSVYGYTF. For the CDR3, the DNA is TGTGCCAGCAGTTATGAGCGTTCGGTATATGGCTACACCTTC.

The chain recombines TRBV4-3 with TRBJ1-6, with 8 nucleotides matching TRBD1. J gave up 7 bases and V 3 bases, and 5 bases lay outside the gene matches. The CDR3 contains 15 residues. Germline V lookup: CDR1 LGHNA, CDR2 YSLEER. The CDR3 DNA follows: TGCGCCAGCAGCCAGGCGGACAGGGACAATTCACCCCTCCACTTT. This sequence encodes CASSQADRDNSPLHF.

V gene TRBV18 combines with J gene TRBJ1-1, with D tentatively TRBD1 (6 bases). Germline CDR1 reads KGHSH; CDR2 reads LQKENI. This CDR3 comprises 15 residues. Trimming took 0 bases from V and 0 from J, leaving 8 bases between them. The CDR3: CASSPPTGMNTEAFF. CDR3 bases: TGTGCCAGCTCACCACCCACAGGGATGAACACTGAAGCTTTCTTT. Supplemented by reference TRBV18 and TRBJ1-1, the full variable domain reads NAGVMQNPRHLVRRRGQEARLRCSPMKGHSHVYWYRQLPEEGLKFMVYLQKENIIDESGMPKERFSAEFPKEGPSILRIQQVVRGDSAAYFCASSPPTGMNTEAFFGQGTRLTVV.

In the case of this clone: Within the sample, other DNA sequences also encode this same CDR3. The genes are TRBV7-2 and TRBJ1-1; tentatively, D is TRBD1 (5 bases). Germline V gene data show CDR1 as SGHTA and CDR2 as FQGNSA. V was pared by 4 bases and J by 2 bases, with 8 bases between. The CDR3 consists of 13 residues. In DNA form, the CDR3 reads TGTGCCAGCAGCTCCGACAGAAACACTGAAGCTTTCTTT. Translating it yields CASSSDRNTEAFF.

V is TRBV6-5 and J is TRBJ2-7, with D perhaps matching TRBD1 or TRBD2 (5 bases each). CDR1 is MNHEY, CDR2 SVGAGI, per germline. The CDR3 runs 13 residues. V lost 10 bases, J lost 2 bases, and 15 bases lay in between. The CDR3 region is CATRDGIPYEQYF. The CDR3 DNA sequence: TGTGCCACCCGGGACGGCATCCCCTACGAGCAGTACTTC.

The CDR3 sequence: CASRQKPGGLSTDTQYF. The CDR3 region has the DNA TGTGCCAGCAGACAAAAACCGGGCGGTTTGAGCACAGATACGCAGTATTTT. The genes are TRBV7-2 and TRBJ2-3, with D hard to call. The V and J ends lost 6 bases and 0 bases respectively, with 19 bases between them. This CDR3 spans 17 amino acids. The germline CDR1 and CDR2 sequences are SGHTA and FQGNSA.

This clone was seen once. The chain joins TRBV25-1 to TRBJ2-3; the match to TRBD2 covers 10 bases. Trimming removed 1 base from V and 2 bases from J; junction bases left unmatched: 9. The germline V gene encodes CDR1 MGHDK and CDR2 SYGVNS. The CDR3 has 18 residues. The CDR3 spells CASSELGLLAGTTDTQYF. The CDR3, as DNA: TGTGCCAGCAGTGAATTGGGACTACTAGCGGGGACCACAGATACGCAGTATTTT.

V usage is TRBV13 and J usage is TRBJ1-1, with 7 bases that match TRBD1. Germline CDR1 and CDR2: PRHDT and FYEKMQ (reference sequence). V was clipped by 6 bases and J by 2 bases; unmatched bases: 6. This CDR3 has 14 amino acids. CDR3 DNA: TGTGCCAGCAGTCCCAGGGGGGGAAACACTGAAGCTTTCTTT. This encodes CASSPRGGNTEAFF. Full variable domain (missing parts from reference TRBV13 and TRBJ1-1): AAGVIQSPRHLIKEKRETATLKCYPIPRHDTVYWYQQGPGQDPQFLISFYEKMQSDKGSIPDRFSAQQFSDYHSELNMSSLELGDSALYFCASSPRGGNTEAFFGQGTRLTVV.

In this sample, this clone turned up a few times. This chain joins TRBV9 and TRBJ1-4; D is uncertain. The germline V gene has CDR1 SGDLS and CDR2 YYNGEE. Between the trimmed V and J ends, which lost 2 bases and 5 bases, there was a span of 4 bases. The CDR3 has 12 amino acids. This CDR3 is CASSVGNEKLFF. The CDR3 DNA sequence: TGTGCCAGCAGCGTGGGCAATGAAAAACTGTTTTTT.

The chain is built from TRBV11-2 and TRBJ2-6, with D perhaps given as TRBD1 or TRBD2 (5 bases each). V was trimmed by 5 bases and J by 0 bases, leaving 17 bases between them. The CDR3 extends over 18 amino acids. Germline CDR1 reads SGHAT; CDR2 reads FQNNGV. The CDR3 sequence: CASSLSGRILSGANVLTF. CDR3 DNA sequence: TGTGCCAGCAGCCTCTCGGGACGGATTCTCTCTGGGGCCAACGTCCTGACTTTC.

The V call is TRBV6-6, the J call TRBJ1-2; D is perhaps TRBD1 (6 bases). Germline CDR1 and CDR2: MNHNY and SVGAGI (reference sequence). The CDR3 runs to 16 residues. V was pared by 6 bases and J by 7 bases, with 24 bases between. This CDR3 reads CASSLRGESPAGGYTF. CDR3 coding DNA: TGTGCCAGCAGCCTCAGGGGCGAGAGTCCGGCGGGTGGCTACACCTTC.

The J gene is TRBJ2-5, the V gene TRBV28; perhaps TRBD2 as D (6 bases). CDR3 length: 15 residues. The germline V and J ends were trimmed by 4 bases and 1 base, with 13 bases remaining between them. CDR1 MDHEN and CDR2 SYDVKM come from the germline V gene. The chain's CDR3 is CASSSPRGSQETQYF. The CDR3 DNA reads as TGTGCCAGCAGTTCCCCCCGGGGGAGCCAAGAGACCCAGTACTTC.

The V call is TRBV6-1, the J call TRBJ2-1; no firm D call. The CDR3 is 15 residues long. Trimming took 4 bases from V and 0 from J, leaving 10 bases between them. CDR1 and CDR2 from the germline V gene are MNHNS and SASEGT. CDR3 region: CASSVLESSYNEQFF. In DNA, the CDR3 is TGTGCCAGCAGTGTCTTAGAGAGCTCCTACAATGAGCAGTTCTTC.

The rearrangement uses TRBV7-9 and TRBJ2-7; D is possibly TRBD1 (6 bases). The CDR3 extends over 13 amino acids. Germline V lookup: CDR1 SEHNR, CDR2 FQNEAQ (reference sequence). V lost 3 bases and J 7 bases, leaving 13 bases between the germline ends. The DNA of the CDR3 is TGTGCCAGCAGCTTGACAGGTGTGGGTGAGCAGTACTTC. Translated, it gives CASSLTGVGEQYF.

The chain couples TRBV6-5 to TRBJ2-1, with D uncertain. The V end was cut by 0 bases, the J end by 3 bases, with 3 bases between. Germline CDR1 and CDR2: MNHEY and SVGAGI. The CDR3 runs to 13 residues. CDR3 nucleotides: TGTGCCAGCAGTTACTCGGACTACAATGAGCAGTTCTTC. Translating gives CASSYSDYNEQFF.